This T cell receptor beta chain was sequenced for a study of blood T cells in healthy people across ages. Findings of the study overall: The lack of PBMC sorting stopped any conclusive naive versus antigen-experienced comparison.

The germline V gene has CDR1 SGHTA and CDR2 FQGNSA. This CDR3 has 15 residues. With 5 bases removed from V and 0 bases from J, the gap between germline ends came to 11 bases. In regard to this clonotype: The antigen remains unidentified.

Primers used in a second PCR of about 7 to 12 cycles were a sample-barcoded 5' primer and a J-beta primer mix. Researchers report that each sample yielded at least 2.5 million CDR3-containing paired-end reads. In TCRdb, the 5' RACE reads were re-called with MiXCR into one record per CDR3 protein. The sample lists about 600,000 distinct CDR3 sequences, 45% to 55% occurring once. Healthy Russian Caucasian donors spanned ages roughly 6 to 90 years. The rearrangement joins TRBV7-2 to TRBJ2-1; D not certain. The TCR sequence derives from an elderly man in good health. The sample consisted of blood. The CDR3 loop is CASSPTVSSYNEQFF. CDR3 bases: TGTGCCAGCAGCCCGACCGTTAGCTCCTACAATGAGCAGTTCTTC.